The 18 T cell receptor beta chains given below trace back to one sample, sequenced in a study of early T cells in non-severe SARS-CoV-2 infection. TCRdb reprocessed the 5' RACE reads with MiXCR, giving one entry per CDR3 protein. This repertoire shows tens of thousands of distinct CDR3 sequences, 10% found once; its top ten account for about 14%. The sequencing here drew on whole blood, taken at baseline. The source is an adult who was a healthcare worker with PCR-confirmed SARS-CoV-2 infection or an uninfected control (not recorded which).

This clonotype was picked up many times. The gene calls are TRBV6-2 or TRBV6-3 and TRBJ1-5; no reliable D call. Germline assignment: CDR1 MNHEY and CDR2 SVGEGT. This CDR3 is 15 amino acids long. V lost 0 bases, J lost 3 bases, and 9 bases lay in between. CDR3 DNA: TGTGCCAGCAGTTACTCAGGGCGATACAATCAGCCCCAGCATTTT. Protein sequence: CASSYSGRYNQPQHF.

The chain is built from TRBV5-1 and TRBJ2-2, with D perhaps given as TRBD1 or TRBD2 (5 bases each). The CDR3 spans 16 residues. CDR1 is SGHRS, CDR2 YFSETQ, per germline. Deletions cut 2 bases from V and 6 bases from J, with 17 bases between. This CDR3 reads CASSFTAGTRSGELFF. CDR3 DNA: TGCGCCAGCAGCTTCACGGCAGGGACGCGATCCGGGGAGCTGTTTTTT. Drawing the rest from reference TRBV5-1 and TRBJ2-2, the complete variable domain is KAGVTQTPRYLIKTRGQQVTLSCSPISGHRSVSWYQQTPGQGLQFLFEYFSETQRNKGNFPGRFSGRQFSNSRSEMNVSTLELGDSALYLCASSFTAGTRSGELFFGEGSRLTVL.

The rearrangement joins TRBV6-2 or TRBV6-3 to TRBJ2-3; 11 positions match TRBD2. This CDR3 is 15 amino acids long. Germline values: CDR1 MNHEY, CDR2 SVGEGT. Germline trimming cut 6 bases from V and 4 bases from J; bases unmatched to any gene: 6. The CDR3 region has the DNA TGTGCCAGCAGCTTAGCGGGAGGGCAAGCAGATACGCAGTATTTT. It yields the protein CASSLAGGQADTQYF.

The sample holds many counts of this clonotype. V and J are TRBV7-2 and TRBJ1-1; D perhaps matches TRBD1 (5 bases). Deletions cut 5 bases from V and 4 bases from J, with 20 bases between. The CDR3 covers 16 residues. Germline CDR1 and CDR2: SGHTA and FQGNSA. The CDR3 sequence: CASSPQGGIGGTEAFF. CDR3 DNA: TGTGCCAGCAGCCCCCAGGGAGGGATCGGGGGCACTGAAGCTTTCTTT.

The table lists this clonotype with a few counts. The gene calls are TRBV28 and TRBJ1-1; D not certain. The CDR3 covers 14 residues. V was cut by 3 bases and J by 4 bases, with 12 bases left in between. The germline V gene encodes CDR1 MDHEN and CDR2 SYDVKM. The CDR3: CASSFLLRATEAFF. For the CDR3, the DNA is TGTGCCAGCAGTTTCCTCTTGAGGGCCACTGAAGCTTTCTTT.

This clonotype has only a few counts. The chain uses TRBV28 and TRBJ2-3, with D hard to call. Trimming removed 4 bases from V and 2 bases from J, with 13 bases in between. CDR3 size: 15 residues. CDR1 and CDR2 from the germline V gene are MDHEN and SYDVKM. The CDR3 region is CASSSLFLLTDTQYF. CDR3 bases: TGTGCCAGCAGTTCCCTGTTTTTACTCACAGATACGCAGTATTTT.

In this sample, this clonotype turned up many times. This CDR3 is CAAGQGMSQYF. For the CDR3, the DNA is TGTGCTGCGGGACAGGGTATGTCCCAGTACTTC. The rearrangement joins TRBV25-1 to TRBJ2-5, with 9 bases identical to TRBD1. The V gene's germline CDR1 is MGHDK and CDR2 SYGVNS. This CDR3 contains 11 residues.

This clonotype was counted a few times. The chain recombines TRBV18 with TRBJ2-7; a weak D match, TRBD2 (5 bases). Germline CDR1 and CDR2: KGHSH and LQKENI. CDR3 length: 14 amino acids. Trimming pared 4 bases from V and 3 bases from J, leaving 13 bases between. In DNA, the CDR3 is TGTGCCAGCTCACGCGAGGGCGGGCTCTACGAGCAGTACTTC. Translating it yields CASSREGGLYEQYF.

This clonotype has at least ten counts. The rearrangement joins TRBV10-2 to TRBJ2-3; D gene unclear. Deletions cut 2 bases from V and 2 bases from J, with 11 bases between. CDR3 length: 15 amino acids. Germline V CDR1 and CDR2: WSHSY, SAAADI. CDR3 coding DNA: TGCGCCAGCAGTGAGGGAACCCTACCCACAGATACGCAGTATTTT. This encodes CASSEGTLPTDTQYF.

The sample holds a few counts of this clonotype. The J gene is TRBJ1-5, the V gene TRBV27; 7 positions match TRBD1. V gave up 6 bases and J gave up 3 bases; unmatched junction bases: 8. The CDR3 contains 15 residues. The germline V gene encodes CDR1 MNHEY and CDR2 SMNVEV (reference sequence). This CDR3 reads CASRGTALTNQPQHF. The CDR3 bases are TGTGCCAGCAGGGGGACAGCTCTGACCAATCAGCCCCAGCATTTT.

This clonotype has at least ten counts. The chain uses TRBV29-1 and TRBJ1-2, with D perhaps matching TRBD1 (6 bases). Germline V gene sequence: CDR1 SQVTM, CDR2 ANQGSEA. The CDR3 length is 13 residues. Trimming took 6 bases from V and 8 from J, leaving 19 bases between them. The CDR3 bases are TGCAGCGTCCCTCCCCCACAGGGTTTAGGCTACACCTTC. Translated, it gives CSVPPPQGLGYTF.

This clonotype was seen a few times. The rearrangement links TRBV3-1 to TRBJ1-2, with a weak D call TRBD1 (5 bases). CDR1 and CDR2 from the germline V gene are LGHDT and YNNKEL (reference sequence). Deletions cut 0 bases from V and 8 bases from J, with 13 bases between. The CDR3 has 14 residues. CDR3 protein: CASSQDVGRGGYTF. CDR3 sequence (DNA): TGTGCCAGCAGCCAAGATGTGGGTCGGGGCGGCTACACCTTC.

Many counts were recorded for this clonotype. The CDR3 DNA reads as TGTGCCAGCAGCGTTACGGGGTCCACTGAAGCTTTCTTT. This codes for CASSVTGSTEAFF. The chain carries TRBV7-6 and TRBJ1-1; D remains ambiguous. Germline V CDR1 and CDR2: SGHVS, FNYEAQ. V dropped 5 bases and J dropped 4 bases, with 11 bases sitting between them. This CDR3 has 13 amino acids.

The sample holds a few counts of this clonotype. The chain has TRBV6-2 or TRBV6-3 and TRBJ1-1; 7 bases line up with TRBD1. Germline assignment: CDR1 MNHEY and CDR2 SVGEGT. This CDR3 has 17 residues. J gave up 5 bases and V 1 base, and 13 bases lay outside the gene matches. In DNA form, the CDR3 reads TGTGCCAGCAGTTACTTTAGGACAGGTTCGTTAAGGACTGAAGCTTTCTTT. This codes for CASSYFRTGSLRTEAFF.

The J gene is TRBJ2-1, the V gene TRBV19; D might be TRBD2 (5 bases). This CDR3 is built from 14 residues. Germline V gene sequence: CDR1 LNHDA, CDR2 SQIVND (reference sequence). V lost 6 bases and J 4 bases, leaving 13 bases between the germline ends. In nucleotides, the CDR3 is TGTGCCAGTAGCAGAGGGAGTAGTTACAATGAGCAGTTCTTC. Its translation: CASSRGSSYNEQFF.

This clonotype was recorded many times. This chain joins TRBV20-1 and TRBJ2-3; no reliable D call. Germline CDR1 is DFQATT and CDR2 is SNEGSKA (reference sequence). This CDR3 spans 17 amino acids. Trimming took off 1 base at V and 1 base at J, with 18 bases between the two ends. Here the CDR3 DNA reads TGCAGTGCTAGAGGATTTGTTGGACCTAAACGCACAGATACGCAGTATTTT. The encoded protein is CSARGFVGPKRTDTQYF.

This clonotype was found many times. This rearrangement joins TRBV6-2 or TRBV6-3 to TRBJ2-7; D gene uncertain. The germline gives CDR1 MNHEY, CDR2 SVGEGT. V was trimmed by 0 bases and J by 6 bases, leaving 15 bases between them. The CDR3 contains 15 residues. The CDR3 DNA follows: TGTGCCAGCAGTTACTCGTCTCCTGACCCGCGCGAGCAGTACTTC. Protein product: CASSYSSPDPREQYF.

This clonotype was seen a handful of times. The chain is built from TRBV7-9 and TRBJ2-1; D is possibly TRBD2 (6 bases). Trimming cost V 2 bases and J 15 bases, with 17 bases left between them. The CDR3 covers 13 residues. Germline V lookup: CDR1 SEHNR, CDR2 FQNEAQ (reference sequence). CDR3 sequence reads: CASSLTGGSGPFF. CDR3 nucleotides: TGTGCCAGCAGCTTAACAGGCGGTAGCGGCCCGTTCTTC.